This record covers a single TCR beta chain. No antigen is known for it. Every TCR library drew on about 3,700 ng of total RNA. The cDNA of both the TCRalpha and TCRbeta chains was subjected to two nested PCRs of approximately 16 and 9 cycles. Each CDR3 protein gets one entry in TCRdb, which reprocessed the 5' RACE reads and gives no DNA. The clone table shows some 200,000 distinct CDR3 sequences, with the ten largest holding roughly 7.5%. These data originate in a study of monozygotic twins with inflammatory bowel disease. Study-level results: Twins with IBD were found to have lower TCRbeta diversity (inverse Simpson) than healthy co-twins.

Collection of an approximately 2.6 ml blood sample took place per donor. The length of the CDR3 is 16 residues. CDR1 is LNHNV, CDR2 YYDKDF, per germline (reference sequence). The clonotype originates from a human donor with ulcerative colitis or Crohn's disease, or a healthy co-twin of an affected twin (not recorded which). Sequenced: blood. The J gene is TRBJ1-1, the V gene TRBV15; TCRdb picks TRBD1, but there is no DNA to check that call. This CDR3 is CATSPRTWTANTEAFF.